The 19 T cell receptor beta chains reported below all come from one sample, sequenced in a study of graft-versus-host responses after intestinal transplantation. Here immunoSEQ multiplex PCR was the method, and the copy in TCRdb shows in-frame clones only, minus some. The data contain more than 20,000 clones, around 78% of them singletons. Sequencing was performed on PBMCs, taken about 27 days after intestinal transplant. The receptors here all came from a human patient who received an intestinal transplant, so some T cells may come from the graft donor.

The V gene is TRBV7-2, the J gene TRBJ2-5; 9 bases match TRBD2. The V gene end was trimmed by 2 bases and the J gene end by 4 bases; junction bases not matched to a gene: 11. The CDR3 covers 17 residues. CDR1 is SGHTA and CDR2 is FQGNSA in the germline V gene. The CDR3 bases are TGTGCCAGCAGCTTAATAATAGCGGGGGACCTGAGAGAGACCCAGTACTTC. This gives the protein CASSLIIAGDLRETQYF. The full variable domain, in which reference TRBV7-2 and TRBJ2-5 provide the parts outside the CDR3, is GAGVSQSPSNKVTEKGKDVELRCDPISGHTALYWYRQSLGQGLEFLIYFQGNSAPDKSGLPSDRFSAERTGGSVSTLTIQRTQQEDSAVYLCASSLIIAGDLRETQYFGPGTRLLVL.

This chain uses TRBV5-1 with TRBJ1-1; D is unresolved. V lost 0 bases to trimming and J lost 0 bases, with 15 bases between them. This CDR3 comprises 17 residues. Germline-derived CDR1 and CDR2 are SGHRS and YFSETQ. The CDR3 protein is CASSLDSGSSMNTEAFF. Here the CDR3 DNA reads TGCGCCAGCAGCTTGGATTCCGGCAGCTCGATGAACACTGAAGCTTTCTTT.

This chain connects TRBV4-1 to TRBJ2-3, with TRBD2 identical over 8 bases. Trimming at V came to 4 bases and at J to 11 bases, leaving 8 bases not matched to a gene. Germline CDR1 reads MGHRA; CDR2 reads YSYEKL. This CDR3 spans 13 amino acids. In nucleotides, the CDR3 is TGCGCCAGCAGCCCGACAACGGGACTAGAGCAGTATTTT. Its protein is CASSPTTGLEQYF.

The J gene is TRBJ2-1, the V gene TRBV13; TRBD2 agrees at 8 bases. The CDR3 length is 18 residues. The V gene's germline CDR1 is PRHDT and CDR2 FYEKMQ (reference sequence). V shed 5 bases and J 7 bases; nucleotides not matched to a gene: 19. Here the CDR3 reads CASSPAGEYSGVENEQFF. In DNA, the CDR3 is TGTGCCAGCAGCCCCGCGGGAGAGTATAGCGGGGTCGAGAATGAGCAGTTCTTC.

This chain connects TRBV5-1 to TRBJ2-3, with TRBD2 identical over 11 bases. Germline-derived CDR1 and CDR2 are SGHRS and YFSETQ. This CDR3 has 17 amino acids. The V and J ends lost 0 bases and 2 bases, in that order; junction bases with no gene match: 5. CDR3 nucleotides: TGCGCCAGCAGCTTGGGACTAGCGGGGTTTCCCACAGATACGCAGTATTTT. Its protein is CASSLGLAGFPTDTQYF.

This chain uses TRBV6-1 with TRBJ2-3; D remains unclear. The CDR3 totals 14 residues. The V and J ends lost 2 bases and 2 bases respectively, with 8 bases between them. The germline V gene encodes CDR1 MNHNS and CDR2 SASEGT. CDR3 residues: CASSEWAYTDTQYF. In nucleotides, the CDR3 is TGTGCCAGCAGTGAATGGGCATACACAGATACGCAGTATTTT.

The CDR3 nucleotides are TGCAGCGTCACCGGGACTAGCGGGAATCAGTTCTTC. Its protein product is CSVTGTSGNQFF. This chain connects TRBV29-1 to TRBJ2-1, with 13 bases lining up with TRBD2. The V gene's germline CDR1 is SQVTM and CDR2 ANQGSEA. Trimming removed 6 bases from V and 13 bases from J; junction bases left unmatched: 6. The CDR3 spans 12 residues.

Worth noting for this clone: Other nucleotide sequences from this sample produce the same CDR3. This chain links TRBV7-9 with TRBJ2-7; D not certain. V lost 3 bases and J 0 bases, leaving 3 bases between the germline ends. Germline-derived CDR1 and CDR2 are SEHNR and FQNEAQ (reference sequence). This CDR3 is 12 amino acids long. The CDR3 sequence: CASSLGSYEQYF. CDR3 DNA sequence: TGTGCCAGCAGCTTGGGCTCCTACGAGCAGTACTTC. Filled out from reference TRBV7-9 and TRBJ2-7, the complete variable domain reads DTGVSQNPRHKITKRGQNVTFRCDPISEHNRLYWYRQTLGQGPEFLTYFQNEAQLEKSRLLSDRFSAERPKGSFSTLEIQRTEQGDSAMYLCASSLGSYEQYFGPGTRLTVT.

The V gene is TRBV5-1, the J gene TRBJ2-1; 12 bases line up with TRBD2. CDR3 length: 15 residues. V dropped 3 bases and J dropped 6; count of bases not matched to a gene: 4. Germline lookup yields CDR1 SGHRS and CDR2 YFSETQ. CDR3 DNA: TGCGCCAGCAGCTCCACTAGCGGGAGGCGCAATGAGCAGTTCTTC. Protein product: CASSSTSGRRNEQFF.

The CDR3 sequence: CASSITASDQPQHF. CDR3 nucleotide sequence: TGTGCCAGTAGTATAACAGCTTCGGATCAGCCCCAGCATTTT. The chain carries TRBV19 and TRBJ1-5; D not certain. Germline-derived CDR1 and CDR2 are LNHDA and SQIVND (reference sequence). Trimming left V 2 bases short and J 5 bases short, with 10 bases between. This CDR3 has 14 residues. Combining the CDR3 with reference TRBV19 and TRBJ1-5 gives the whole variable domain DGGITQSPKYLFRKEGQNVTLSCEQNLNHDAMYWYRQDPGQGLRLIYYSQIVNDFQKGDIAEGYSVSREKKESFPLTVTSAQKNPTAFYLCASSITASDQPQHFGDGTRLSIL.

This clone has just one count. This chain uses TRBV7-9 with TRBJ1-1, with a weak D call TRBD1 (5 bases). The CDR3 has 11 amino acids. V was clipped by 5 bases and J by 7 bases, with 8 bases between them. Germline V lookup: CDR1 SEHNR, CDR2 FQNEAQ (reference sequence). CDR3 in amino acids: CASSPGSEAFF. The CDR3 bases are TGTGCCAGCAGCCCAGGGAGTGAAGCTTTCTTT.

The chain combines TRBV18 with TRBJ2-5; 12 nucleotides line up with TRBD1. The CDR3 runs 18 residues. Germline values: CDR1 KGHSH, CDR2 LQKENI. V shed 2 bases and J 6 bases; nucleotides not matched to a gene: 13. CDR3 amino acids: CASSPRDRGPLCQQTQYF. As DNA, the CDR3 is TGTGCCAGCTCACCAAGGGACAGGGGGCCGCTGTGTCAGCAGACCCAGTACTTC.

This chain uses TRBV19 with TRBJ1-5; 7 nucleotides agree with TRBD1. CDR1 and CDR2 from the germline V gene are LNHDA and SQIVND (reference sequence). V gave up 5 bases and J gave up 3 bases; unmatched junction bases: 4. The CDR3 runs 14 residues. The CDR3 region has the DNA TGTGCCAGTAGTGTACAGGGGACCAATCAGCCCCAGCATTTT. Amino acid sequence: CASSVQGTNQPQHF.

Note on this clone: A read error may account for a junction end that differs from germline. V gene TRBV7-7 combines with J gene TRBJ2-7; 11 bases fit TRBD2. This CDR3 has 16 residues. Germline V gene sequence: CDR1 SSHAT, CDR2 FNYEAQ (reference sequence). The CDR3 DNA reads as TGTGCTAGCAGCTCGAAGGGGACTAGCGGCCCCTACGAGCAGTACTTC. It specifies CASSSKGTSGPYEQYF.

The chain employs TRBV6-5 and TRBJ1-4; 7 nucleotides match TRBD1. With 0 bases clipped from V and 7 bases from J, the junction kept 2 bases outside the gene matches. Per the germline V gene, CDR1 is MNHEY and CDR2 is SVGAGI. The length of the CDR3 is 14 residues. The chain's CDR3 is CASSYSAGGEKLFF. The CDR3 coding sequence is TGTGCCAGCAGTTACTCGGCAGGGGGTGAAAAACTGTTTTTT.

This chain joins TRBV12-5 and TRBJ2-5; the D gene is possibly TRBD1 (6 bases). This CDR3 is 14 amino acids long. The V gene lost 0 bases and the J gene lost 5 bases, with 10 bases spanning the gap. CDR1 LGHNT and CDR2 FRNRAP come from the germline V gene. CDR3 loop: CASGLVPDRETQYF. The DNA for the CDR3 is TGTGCTAGTGGTTTGGTCCCAGACAGGGAGACCCAGTACTTC.

This clone was observed a few times. The V and J genes are TRBV5-4 and TRBJ2-7; 11 nucleotides align to TRBD2. The J segment lost 0 bases and the V segment lost 0 bases, leaving 5 bases of the junction unmatched. Looked up from germline, CDR1 is SGHNT and CDR2 is YYREEE (reference sequence). The CDR3 is 17 residues long. Here the CDR3 reads CASSLGLAGRYSYEQYF. CDR3 nucleotides: TGTGCCAGCAGCTTGGGACTAGCGGGGCGCTACTCCTACGAGCAGTACTTC.

The rearrangement joins TRBV25-1 to TRBJ2-7; D tentatively fits TRBD1 or TRBD2 (7 bases each). From germline, CDR1 is MGHDK and CDR2 SYGVNS. Trimming removed 2 bases from V and 1 base from J, with 12 bases in between. This CDR3 comprises 15 residues. CDR3 region: CASSEGGGQSYEQYF. The DNA for the CDR3 is TGTGCCAGCAGTGAAGGGGGGGGACAGTCCTACGAGCAGTACTTC.

The chain combines TRBV2 with TRBJ2-3; TRBD2 matches at 12 bases. The CDR3 is made up of 19 amino acids. Germline CDR1 is SNHLY and CDR2 is FYNNEI. J gave up 0 bases and V 4 bases, and 11 bases lay outside the gene matches. The CDR3 spells CASSVSSSGGATSTDTQYF. In nucleotides, the CDR3 is TGTGCCAGCAGTGTCTCCTCTAGCGGGGGGGCAACTAGCACAGATACGCAGTATTTT. Using reference TRBV2 and TRBJ2-3 for the parts outside the CDR3, the full variable domain is EPEVTQTPSHQVTQMGQEVILRCVPISNHLYFYWYRQILGQKVEFLVSFYNNEISEKSEIFDDQFSVERPDGSNFTLKIRSTKLEDSAMYFCASSVSSSGGATSTDTQYFGPGTRLTVL.